This T cell receptor (beta chain) came from a study of blood T cell repertoires in COVID-19 (dated by TCRdb to 2018 to 2021). Turning to the overall study: Collaborator samples came from the United States, Italy and Spain and covered acute and convalescent phases of COVID-19. The material from the prospective study consisted of cDNA or gDNA derived from T cells, B-cell-depleted T cells, or PBMCs. The dataset comprised deeply sampled blood TCRbeta repertoires from subjects exposed to, actively infected with, or recovered from COVID-19. A freely available public database, intended as a resource for researchers studying the immune response to SARS-CoV-2, is where the repertoires were released. Samples came from the ongoing ImmuneRACE study (first 160 participants) plus 1,254 subjects from 6 global collaborators. A de-identified subject ID, COVID-19 status, age in years and sex were almost always included in the sample metadata. HLA class I and class II types, where available, came from metadata supplied by the sample provider rather than from assay-based typing. What the authors observed across the whole study: How much clinical and demographic metadata was included differed by source and by participant, and the metadata was provided uncurated.

A remark on this clone: The clone's antigen remains unknown. Within one base of it there is no much larger clone, and no base qualities were kept.

The CDR3, cysteine through phenylalanine, is 14 amino acids long. The retained sequence is limited to the CDR3, 42 bases, with the frame set at the first base. Via the germline V gene, CDR1 is SGHRS and CDR2 YFSETQ. V has 4 bases trimmed and J has 4 bases trimmed; junction bases matching no gene number 4. Participants in the prospective study were enrolled through a virtual design, were aged 18 to 89 years, and lived in about two dozen United States geographic areas. To assign participants to cohorts, the prospective study relied on clinical history that participants themselves reported in a screening survey and a study questionnaire. In the prospective study, mobile phlebotomists collected whole blood, serum and a nasopharyngeal or oropharyngeal swab from each participant. Prospective study participants could optionally give additional blood draws and questionnaires over an approximately two-month period. Before DNA extraction, blood samples from the prospective study were shipped at room temperature or frozen.

TCRbeta CDR3 regions were amplified from genomic DNA by means of the immunoSEQ Assay, a bias-controlled multiplex PCR. The paper's data handling went like this. The number of nucleated cells in each sample was estimated from the amplification of reference gene primers within the assay. To quantify the absolute abundance of each unique TCRbeta CDR3 rearrangement, sequence reads were collapsed and filtered. For each sample, productive Simpson clonality was calculated by taking the square root of Simpson's diversity index across productive rearrangements. TCRdb provides this immuneACCESS table in a form limited to in-frame rearrangements. Some clones are lacking; in checked studies, under half of them reflect an unresolved V gene, and why the rest are absent is not known. V and J calls plus clone size are reproduced from that table; the DNA served to infer D and trimming. Across this sample there are under 55,000 clones, with around 80% seen only once. The ten largest clonotypes hold approximately 5.3% of the sample.

This chain is built from TRBV5-1 and TRBJ2-1, and TRBD2 matches 8 of the central bases. This clonotype originated in a woman between 45 and 60 years old with acute COVID-19. Source material: PBMCs or T cells enriched from blood (not recorded which). The CDR3 in this case is CASSPGTRYNEQFF. The DNA sequence follows: TGCGCCAGCAGCCCCGGGACTAGATACAATGAGCAGTTCTTC.